This TCR beta chain was profiled in a study of T cells in narcolepsy. In the study overall: Enrolled donors included narcolepsy type 1 or type 2 patients and healthy controls.

The germline V gene encodes CDR1 MDHEN and CDR2 SYDVKM. V gave up 3 bases and J gave up 10 bases, with 13 bases separating them. This CDR3 is built from 14 residues. This table comes from immunoSEQ multiplex PCR, and its TCRdb copy is limited to in-frame clones, with some not included. Of tens of thousands of clones in the sample, approximately 88% are singletons; the top ten hold approximately 1.2%. The sequence was collected from a human donor with narcolepsy. Sequenced sample: CD45RA- memory CD4+ T cells from PBMCs. The chain links TRBV28 to TRBJ1-6; D is ambiguous. The CDR3 DNA sequence: TGTGCCAGCAGTTTGGGGAATCCCTACTCACCCCTCCACTTT. Amino acids: CASSLGNPYSPLHF.